The present T cell receptor beta chain was sequenced within a study of CD8+ T cells in alopecia areata. cDNA prepared by RNA extraction and subsequent reverse transcription served as the template for sequencing. Assay: immunoSEQ multiplex PCR; the TCRdb copy retains only in-frame clones and omits some. The sample lists about 190,000 clones; roughly 66% were seen once. Study results and caveats: Tofacitinib delivered significant drops in scalp clonality and in expanded CD8+ clones among the top 100.

Comment on this clone: The antigen is undetermined.

Treatment reported: oral pan-JAK inhibitor, 5-10 mg twice daily. Sequencing used CD4+ T cells sorted from blood, obtained at week 24, from a patient treated with tofacitinib. This TCR came from a human donor with alopecia areata.

The CDR3 region is CATSREEGTGRTEAFF. The CDR3 coding sequence is TGTGCCACCAGCAGAGAGGAGGGGACAGGGCGCACTGAAGCTTTCTTT. The chain links TRBV15 to TRBJ1-1, with 9 bases that match TRBD1. The trim removed 0 bases at V and 4 bases at J, leaving 6 bases unmatched. The CDR3 is 16 residues long. Germline CDR1 LNHNV, CDR2 YYDKDF (reference sequence).